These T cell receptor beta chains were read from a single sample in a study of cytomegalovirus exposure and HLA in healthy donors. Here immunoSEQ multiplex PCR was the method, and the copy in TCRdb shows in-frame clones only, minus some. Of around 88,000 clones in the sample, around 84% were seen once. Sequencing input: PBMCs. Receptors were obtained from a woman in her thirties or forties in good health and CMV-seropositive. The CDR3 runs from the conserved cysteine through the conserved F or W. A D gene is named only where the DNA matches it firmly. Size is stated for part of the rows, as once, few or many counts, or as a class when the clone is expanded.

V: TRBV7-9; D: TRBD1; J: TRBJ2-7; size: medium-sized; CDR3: CASSEDRGLSSYEQYF; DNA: TGTGCCAGCAGCGAGGACAGGGGGTTAAGCTCCTACGAGCAGTACTTC
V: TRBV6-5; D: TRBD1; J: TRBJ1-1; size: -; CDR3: CASSFTGGGGTEAFF; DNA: TGTGCCAGCAGTTTTACAGGGGGCGGGGGCACTGAAGCTTTCTTT
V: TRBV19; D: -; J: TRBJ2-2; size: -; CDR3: CASSISFAGELFF; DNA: TGTGCCAGTAGTATCTCTTTCGCCGGGGAGCTGTTTTTT
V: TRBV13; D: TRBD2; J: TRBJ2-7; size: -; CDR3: CASSSASGGLGEQYF; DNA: TGTGCCAGCAGCTCAGCTAGCGGGGGTTTGGGCGAGCAGTACTTC
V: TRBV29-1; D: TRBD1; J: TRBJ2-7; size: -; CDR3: CSVLTGGTYEQYF; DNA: TGCAGCGTTTTGACAGGGGGAACCTACGAGCAGTACTTC
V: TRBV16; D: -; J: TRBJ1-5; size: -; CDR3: CASSQLGTGNQPQHF; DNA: TGTGCCAGCAGCCAATTAGGCACAGGCAATCAGCCCCAGCATTTT
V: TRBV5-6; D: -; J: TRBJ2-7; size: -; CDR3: CASSSYYEQYF; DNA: TGTGCCAGCAGCTCCTATTACGAGCAGTACTTC
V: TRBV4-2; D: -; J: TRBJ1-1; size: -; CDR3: CASSQATGTNTEAFF; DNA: TGTGCCAGCAGCCAAGCCACAGGAACCAACACTGAAGCTTTCTTT
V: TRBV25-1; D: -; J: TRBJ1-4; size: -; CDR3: CASSPRGGANEKLFF; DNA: TGTGCCAGCAGTCCCCGGGGAGGGGCTAATGAAAAACTGTTTTTT
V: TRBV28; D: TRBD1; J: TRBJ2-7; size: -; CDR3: CASSPLGQGLYEQYF; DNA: TGTGCCAGCAGCCCTTTGGGACAGGGCCTCTACGAGCAGTACTTC
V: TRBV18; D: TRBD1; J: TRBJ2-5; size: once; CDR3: CASSMDRETQETQYF; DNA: TGTGCCAGCTCAATGGACAGGGAAACTCAAGAGACCCAGTACTTC
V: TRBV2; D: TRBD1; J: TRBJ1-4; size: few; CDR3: CASKESGTAAEKLFF; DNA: TGTGCCAGCAAAGAATCTGGGACAGCGGCTGAAAAACTGTTTTTT
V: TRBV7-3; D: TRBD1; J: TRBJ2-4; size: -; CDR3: CASSLGTGRDIQYF; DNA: TGTGCCAGCAGCCTGGGGACAGGACGGGACATTCAGTACTTC
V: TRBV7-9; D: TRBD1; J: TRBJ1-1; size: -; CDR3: CASSAQGNHGEAFF; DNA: TGTGCCAGCAGCGCACAGGGGAATCACGGTGAAGCTTTCTTT
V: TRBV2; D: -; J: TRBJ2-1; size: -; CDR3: CASSTQGYNEQFF; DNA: TGTGCCAGCAGCACCCAGGGCTACAATGAGCAGTTCTTC
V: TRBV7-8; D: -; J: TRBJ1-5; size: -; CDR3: CASSLGAWNSNQPQHF; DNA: TGTGCCAGCAGCTTAGGGGCTTGGAATAGCAATCAGCCCCAGCATTTT
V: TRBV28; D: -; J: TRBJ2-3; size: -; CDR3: CASSLSAGIRTDTQYF; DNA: TGTGCCAGCAGTTTATCCGCGGGAATACGCACAGATACGCAGTATTTT